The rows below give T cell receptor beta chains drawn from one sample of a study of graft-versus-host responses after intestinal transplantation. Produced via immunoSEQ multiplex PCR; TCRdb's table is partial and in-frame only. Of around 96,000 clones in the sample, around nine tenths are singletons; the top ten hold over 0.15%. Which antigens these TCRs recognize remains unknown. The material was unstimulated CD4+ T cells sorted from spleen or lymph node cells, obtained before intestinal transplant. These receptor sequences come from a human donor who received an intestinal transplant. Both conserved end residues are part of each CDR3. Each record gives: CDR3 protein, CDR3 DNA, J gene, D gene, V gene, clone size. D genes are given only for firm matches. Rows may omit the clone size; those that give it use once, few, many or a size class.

cdr3_aa: CASSEASGQGEETQYF
cdr3_nt: TGTGCCAGCAGTGAAGCGTCTGGACAGGGGGAAGAGACCCAGTACTTC
j_call: TRBJ2-5
d_call: TRBD1
v_call: TRBV6-1
clone_size: NA

cdr3_aa: CASSYTEAFF
cdr3_nt: TGTGCCAGCTCCTACACTGAAGCTTTCTTT
j_call: TRBJ1-1
d_call: NA
v_call: TRBV2
clone_size: NA

cdr3_aa: CASIPSGGTDTQYF
cdr3_nt: TGTGCCAGTATCCCCTCGGGGGGCACAGATACGCAGTATTTT
j_call: TRBJ2-3
d_call: NA
v_call: TRBV19
clone_size: NA

cdr3_aa: CASSLGWHQPQHF
cdr3_nt: TGTGCCAGCAGCTTAGGTTGGCATCAGCCCCAGCATTTT
j_call: TRBJ1-5
d_call: NA
v_call: TRBV11-2
clone_size: NA

cdr3_aa: CASSLKAGGSTDTQYF
cdr3_nt: TGTGCCAGCAGCTTAAAAGCGGGGGGCTCCACAGATACGCAGTATTTT
j_call: TRBJ2-3
d_call: TRBD2
v_call: TRBV7-3
clone_size: NA

cdr3_aa: CSVEARQGQPQHF
cdr3_nt: TGCAGCGTTGAAGCTCGACAGGGGCAGCCCCAGCATTTT
j_call: TRBJ1-5
d_call: TRBD1
v_call: TRBV29-1
clone_size: once

cdr3_aa: CASNSDSPNEKLFF
cdr3_nt: TGTGCCAGCAACTCGGACAGCCCGAATGAAAAACTGTTTTTT
j_call: TRBJ1-4
d_call: NA
v_call: TRBV2
clone_size: NA

cdr3_aa: CASSTREGYNEQFF
cdr3_nt: TGTGCCAGTAGTACGCGGGAGGGCTACAATGAGCAGTTCTTC
j_call: TRBJ2-1
d_call: TRBD2
v_call: TRBV19
clone_size: NA

cdr3_aa: CASSPIQGNTEAFF
cdr3_nt: TGTGCCAGCTCACCTATCCAGGGAAACACTGAAGCTTTCTTT
j_call: TRBJ1-1
d_call: NA
v_call: TRBV18
clone_size: once

cdr3_aa: CASSLGDRDQPQHF
cdr3_nt: TGCGCCAGCAGCTTGGGGGACAGAGATCAGCCCCAGCATTTT
j_call: TRBJ1-5
d_call: TRBD1
v_call: TRBV5-1
clone_size: NA

cdr3_aa: CASRSYLAFYEQYF
cdr3_nt: TGTGCAAGTCGCTCTTATCTAGCGTTCTACGAGCAGTACTTC
j_call: TRBJ2-7
d_call: NA
v_call: TRBV12-2
clone_size: NA

cdr3_aa: CASSPMDTTTEAFF
cdr3_nt: TGTGCCAGCTCACCAATGGACACAACCACTGAAGCTTTCTTT
j_call: TRBJ1-1
d_call: NA
v_call: TRBV18
clone_size: NA

cdr3_aa: CASSYSGRKRTSGVEYEQYF
cdr3_nt: TGTGCCAGCAGTTATTCGGGACGAAAGCGGACTAGCGGGGTAGAGTACGAGCAGTACTTC
j_call: TRBJ2-7
d_call: TRBD2
v_call: TRBV28
clone_size: NA

cdr3_aa: CASSSTSGLETQYF
cdr3_nt: TGTGCCAGCAGCTCGACTAGCGGGTTAGAGACCCAGTACTTC
j_call: TRBJ2-5
d_call: TRBD2
v_call: TRBV5-4
clone_size: NA

cdr3_aa: CASNPTGEENEQFF
cdr3_nt: TGTGCCAGCAACCCGACAGGGGAGGAAAATGAGCAGTTCTTC
j_call: TRBJ2-1
d_call: TRBD1
v_call: TRBV11-2
clone_size: NA

cdr3_aa: CSVESVQYGYTF
cdr3_nt: TGCAGCGTTGAAAGCGTTCAGTATGGCTACACCTTC
j_call: TRBJ1-2
d_call: NA
v_call: TRBV29-1
clone_size: NA

cdr3_aa: CASGISRLAGADTQYF
cdr3_nt: TGTGCTAGTGGTATCTCCCGACTAGCGGGGGCAGATACGCAGTATTTT
j_call: TRBJ2-3
d_call: TRBD2
v_call: TRBV12-5
clone_size: NA

cdr3_aa: CASSLAGTGNHYGYTF
cdr3_nt: TGTGCCAGCAGCTTGGCGGGGACAGGGAATCACTATGGCTACACCTTC
j_call: TRBJ1-2
d_call: TRBD1
v_call: TRBV5-4
clone_size: once

cdr3_aa: CASSPPGTGFSGANVLTF
cdr3_nt: TGTGCCAGCAGTCCACCCGGGACAGGGTTCTCTGGGGCCAACGTCCTGACTTTC
j_call: TRBJ2-6
d_call: TRBD1
v_call: TRBV27
clone_size: NA

cdr3_aa: CASGRGQGAQTQYF
cdr3_nt: TGTGCCAGCGGCCGGGGACAGGGGGCTCAGACCCAGTACTTC
j_call: TRBJ2-5
d_call: TRBD1
v_call: TRBV6-1
clone_size: NA

cdr3_aa: CASSPVGTSAIPTEQFF
cdr3_nt: TGTGCCAGTAGTCCGGTCGGGACTAGCGCGATCCCCACTGAGCAGTTCTTC
j_call: TRBJ2-1
d_call: TRBD2
v_call: TRBV19
clone_size: NA

cdr3_aa: CASSPFTDLRAYEQYF
cdr3_nt: TGTGCCAGCAGCCCCTTCACAGACCTAAGAGCCTACGAGCAGTACTTC
j_call: TRBJ2-7
d_call: NA
v_call: TRBV14
clone_size: NA